This TCR beta chain was recorded in a study of Tregs in tolerant kidney transplant recipients. Data came from immunoSEQ multiplex PCR; TCRdb stores just in-frame clones and leaves some out. The sample yields around 61,000 clones, around 87% seen once. General study findings and limits: Biological reproducibility was not directly addressed, but technical replication error appeared minimal. Antigen-driven expansion was suggested because donor-specific Tregs expanded more than all Tregs in tolerant patients. Validation in larger populations is needed because few patients were studied. For some patients, primers changed over time, blocking nucleotide-level comparison.

The nonmyeloablative bone marrow transplants came from related graft donors, with transient mixed chimerism. As concerns this clone: What it binds is not known.

Material: CD4+ T cells from blood (PBMCs), obtained 6 months after the transplant. The TCR sequence derives from a human patient who received a combined kidney and bone marrow transplant. Some T cells may be the graft donor's.

The CDR3 DNA reads TGTGCCAGCAGCGTAGCGGTGGGGACACGCTACTCTGGGGCCAACGTCCTGACTTTC. It encodes CASSVAVGTRYSGANVLTF. This chain joins TRBV9 and TRBJ2-6, with D perhaps TRBD1 (6 bases). CDR3 length: 19 amino acids. V lost 0 bases to trimming and J lost 0 bases, with 16 bases between them. The germline V gene has CDR1 SGDLS and CDR2 YYNGEE.